This record covers a single T cell receptor (beta chain). Antigen unknown. The germline gives CDR1 SGHRS, CDR2 YFSETQ. The CDR3 runs to 14 residues. V dropped 0 bases and J dropped 5 bases, with 9 bases sitting between them. MiXCR, run by TCRdb on the 5' RACE reads, gives a single entry per CDR3 protein. This table holds over 500,000 distinct CDR3 sequences, approximately 22% found once. This record comes from a study of identical twins. Findings and limits, study-wide: Within twin pairs, the out-of-frame alpha sequences they shared showed excess low generation probability.

This same sample was also taken into another study, of T cells expressing NK-cell markers.

This chain joins TRBV5-1 and TRBJ2-1; possibly TRBD2 for D (6 bases). This clonotype was sampled from a young woman in good health. Sequencing input: CD4+ T cells sorted from blood. CDR3 nucleotide sequence: TGCGCCAGCAGCTTGGGGGACTCAAACAATGAGCAGTTCTTC. Protein product: CASSLGDSNNEQFF.